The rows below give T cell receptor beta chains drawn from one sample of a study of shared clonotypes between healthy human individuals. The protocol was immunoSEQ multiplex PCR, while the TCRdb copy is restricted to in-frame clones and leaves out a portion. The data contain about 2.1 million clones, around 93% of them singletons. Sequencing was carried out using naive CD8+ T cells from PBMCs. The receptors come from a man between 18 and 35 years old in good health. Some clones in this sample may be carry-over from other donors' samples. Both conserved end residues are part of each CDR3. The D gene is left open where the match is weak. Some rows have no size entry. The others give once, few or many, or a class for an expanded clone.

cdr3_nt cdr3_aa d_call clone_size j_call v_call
TGCGCCAGCAGCCGAATGGGGGCCGCCGGGGAGCTGTTTTTT CASSRMGAAGELFF NA NA TRBJ2-2 TRBV4-3
TGTGCCAGCACCTTGGGGCGGGCCAGCACAGATACGCAGTATTTT CASTLGRASTDTQYF NA NA TRBJ2-3 TRBV27
TGTGCCAGCAGCGGGACAGGGATGAACACTGAAGCTTTCTTT CASSGTGMNTEAFF TRBD1 NA TRBJ1-1 TRBV5-8
TGTGCCAGCAGGTTAGGGGGTTTGGGCACTGAAGCTTTCTTT CASRLGGLGTEAFF NA NA TRBJ1-1 TRBV11-2
TGTGCCAGCAGTTCTACCCTCCCGAGCGGGAGGCCTAAAAATGAGCAGTTCTTC CASSSTLPSGRPKNEQFF TRBD2 NA TRBJ2-1 TRBV28
TGCAGCGTTGAAGACCGTACCCGAAGCTCCTACAATGAGCAGTTCTTC CSVEDRTRSSYNEQFF NA NA TRBJ2-1 TRBV29-1
TGTGCCAGCAGCCAAGAGGGGTACACTGAAGCTTTCTTT CASSQEGYTEAFF NA few TRBJ1-1 TRBV4-2
TGTGCCAGCAGTTTTCGTTCGGGGTTCCACACTGAAGCTTTCTTT CASSFRSGFHTEAFF NA NA TRBJ1-1 TRBV27
TGTGCCAGCAGCCCTACCGAGCAGTACTTC CASSPTEQYF NA NA TRBJ2-7 TRBV27
TGTGCCGGATCAGGGACCGTGGAACCGAAGCTGTTTTTT CAGSGTVEPKLFF NA once TRBJ2-2 TRBV6-1
TGTGCCAGCAGCGGGGACGGGGCCGAGCAGTACTTC CASSGDGAEQYF NA NA TRBJ2-7 TRBV9
TGTGCCAGTAGCCCACAAGCGTTGTTCGGCGATGAGCAGTTCTTC CASSPQALFGDEQFF NA NA TRBJ2-1 TRBV19
TGTGCCAGCAGCAGAGGACGGTCGGCTTCACCCCTCCACTTT CASSRGRSASPLHF NA once TRBJ1-6 TRBV5-4
TGTGCCAGCAGCTTACGCCCTTGGCAGGGGGGGACTAATGAAAAACTGTTTTTT CASSLRPWQGGTNEKLFF TRBD1 NA TRBJ1-4 TRBV7-8
TGTGCCAGCAGCTTAGTTCGCATAGGGACTAGCTACAATGAGCAGTTCTTC CASSLVRIGTSYNEQFF TRBD2 NA TRBJ2-1 TRBV7-9
TGTGCCAGCAGCCATGGCCGGGACGGAGCCTACGAGCAGTACTTC CASSHGRDGAYEQYF NA NA TRBJ2-7 TRBV4-2
TGTGCTAGTGGCTTAGGTAGGACCCTCAACCCCTACAATGAGCAGTTCTTC CASGLGRTLNPYNEQFF NA NA TRBJ2-1 TRBV12-5